The 23 T cell receptor beta chains below all came from one sample that was sequenced in a study of shared clonotypes between healthy human individuals (dated by TCRdb to 2019 to 2021). The library was produced with the immunoSEQ multiplex PCR assay. As stored in TCRdb, this immuneACCESS dataset retains in-frame rearrangements with V and J assigned. A fraction of the clones does not appear; measured against another copy, unresolved V genes explain less than half of the discrepancy, and the remainder lacks a known reason. The sample contains around 2.3 million clones, nearly 97% of them found a single time. Clones ranked in the top ten supply less than 0.15% of the sample. Sequencing was performed on naive CD4+ T cells sorted from blood. Reading the label with the study, this specimen's cell subset or site is: CD45RA+ positively selected. The receptors originated from a man aged 18 to 29 in good health.

The gene calls are TRBV29-1 and TRBJ2-7; tentatively, D is TRBD1 (5 bases). The V end was cut by 5 bases, the J end by 5 bases, with 19 bases between. There are 14 residues in the CDR3. Germline V gene lookup returns CDR1 SQVTM and CDR2 ANQGSEA. The DNA of the CDR3 is TGCAGCGTTTCTAGGGGCACAGGTGTGCACGAGCAGTACTTC. Residues: CSVSRGTGVHEQYF.

This chain joins TRBV7-2 and TRBJ2-2, with D possibly TRBD1 on 6 matching bases. The V gene lost 5 bases and the J gene lost 5 bases, with 12 bases spanning the gap. The CDR3 is 14 residues long. From germline, CDR1 is SGHTA and CDR2 FQGNSA. CDR3 residues: CASSILTGTGELFF. CDR3 sequence (DNA): TGTGCCAGCAGCATATTAACAGGGACCGGGGAGCTGTTTTTT.

The chain is built from TRBV2 and TRBJ2-4; tentative D call: TRBD1 (7 bases). The CDR3 is 15 residues long. The V and J ends lost 2 bases and 6 bases respectively, with 14 bases between them. Germline V gene lookup returns CDR1 SNHLY and CDR2 FYNNEI. The CDR3 region is CASSESGQGGNIQYF. The CDR3, as DNA: TGTGCCAGCAGTGAATCTGGGCAGGGGGGAAACATTCAGTACTTC.

The chain links TRBV2 to TRBJ2-7; tentative D call: TRBD1 (6 bases). Germline CDR1 SNHLY, CDR2 FYNNEI. This CDR3 is 14 amino acids long. V lost 5 bases to trimming and J lost 6 bases, with 17 bases between them. The CDR3 DNA is TGTGCCAGCAGTAATACAGGGAAAAGGGGCGAGCAGTACTTC. Translating it yields CASSNTGKRGEQYF.

CDR3 protein: CASRMTGGPNGYTF. The CDR3 coding sequence is TGTGCCAGCAGAATGACAGGGGGCCCGAATGGCTACACCTTC. The chain uses TRBV7-9 and TRBJ1-2; 10 positions agree with TRBD1. The CDR3 runs to 14 residues. V trimming: 6 bases; J trimming: 6 bases; junction bases outside the gene matches: 7. Germline CDR1 SEHNR, CDR2 FQNEAQ (reference sequence). The full variable domain, completed using reference TRBV7-9 and TRBJ1-2, is DTGVSQNPRHKITKRGQNVTFRCDPISEHNRLYWYRQTLGQGPEFLTYFQNEAQLEKSRLLSDRFSAERPKGSFSTLEIQRTEQGDSAMYLCASRMTGGPNGYTFGSGTRLTVV.

The rearrangement links TRBV9 to TRBJ2-1; TRBD2 matches 8 bases. CDR3 size: 18 residues. CDR1 and CDR2 from the germline V gene are SGDLS and YYNGEE. J lost 11 bases, V lost 3 bases, and 22 bases had no gene match. This CDR3 reads CASSENPPTSAGGIKQFF. CDR3 DNA: TGTGCCAGCAGCGAAAACCCCCCGACTAGCGCCGGTGGGATAAAGCAGTTCTTC.

Of note for this clone: Other DNA sequences in the same sample also yield this CDR3. The chain joins TRBV5-1 to TRBJ2-6; D remains unclear. Trimming left V 5 bases short and J 1 base short, with 10 bases between. Germline V gene data show CDR1 as SGHRS and CDR2 as YFSETQ. The CDR3 runs to 15 residues. The DNA for the CDR3 is TGCGCCAGCAGTCTCGACGGGTCTGGGGCCAACGTCCTGACTTTC. Its protein product is CASSLDGSGANVLTF.

V and J are TRBV25-1 and TRBJ1-4, with 7 positions matching TRBD1. Germline CDR1 reads MGHDK; CDR2 reads SYGVNS. This CDR3 has 13 residues. The V and J ends lost 10 bases and 5 bases, in that order; junction bases with no gene match: 7. The CDR3 nucleotides are TGTGCCACGTCAGGACAGGCCAATGAAAAACTGTTTTTT. This encodes CATSGQANEKLFF.

The chain carries TRBV6-1 and TRBJ1-3; TRBD1 aligns across 8 bases. CDR3 size: 15 residues. Trimming at V came to 5 bases and at J to 2 bases, leaving 5 bases not matched to a gene. The V gene's germline CDR1 is MNHNS and CDR2 SASEGT. The CDR3 DNA follows: TGTGCCAGCAGTCTAGAGACAGGGGCTGGAAACACCATATATTTT. It is translated as CASSLETGAGNTIYF.

The chain uses TRBV18 and TRBJ2-5, with a weak D call TRBD1 (5 bases). The ends were cut back, 1 base at V and 4 bases at J, with 13 bases in the middle. Germline V gene data show CDR1 as KGHSH and CDR2 as LQKENI. The CDR3 contains 15 residues. The DNA for the CDR3 is TGTGCCAGCTCACCACGTGTCAGGGTAGTAGAGACCCAGTACTTC. Amino acid sequence: CASSPRVRVVETQYF.

This clone has only one observation. The chain uses TRBV30 and TRBJ2-1; D is possibly TRBD2 (6 bases). The V and J ends lost 1 base and 5 bases respectively, with 12 bases between them. Germline V gives CDR1 GTSNPN, CDR2 SVGIG (reference sequence). This CDR3 is 14 amino acids long. Here the CDR3 DNA reads TGTGCCTGGAGTGACGGGGGTACGGACAATGAGCAGTTCTTC. It encodes CAWSDGGTDNEQFF.

DNA of the CDR3: TGTGCCAGCAGTTTCGACGGGAGTTCCTACAATGAGCAGTTCTTC. Translation: CASSFDGSSYNEQFF. The chain uses TRBV6-5 and TRBJ2-1; D is perhaps TRBD2 (6 bases). The V end was cut by 4 bases, the J end by 1 base, with 11 bases between. This CDR3 is 15 amino acids long. Germline V gives CDR1 MNHEY, CDR2 SVGAGI.

The rearrangement links TRBV6-5 to TRBJ2-1; 10 nucleotides align to TRBD2. Germline CDR1 and CDR2: MNHEY and SVGAGI. CDR3 length equals 15 residues. V dropped 7 bases and J dropped 4; count of bases not matched to a gene: 7. The CDR3 here is CASNPGTSVYNEQFF. Here the CDR3 DNA reads TGTGCCAGCAACCCCGGGACTAGCGTATACAATGAGCAGTTCTTC.

J is TRBJ2-1 and V is TRBV10-3; a weak D match, TRBD1 (6 bases). Germline V gives CDR1 ENHRY, CDR2 SYGVKD. This CDR3 comprises 15 residues. V lost 0 bases to trimming and J lost 3 bases, with 9 bases between them. DNA for the CDR3: TGTGCCATCAGTGAGTCCCAGGGGAACTACAATGAGCAGTTCTTC. It yields the protein CAISESQGNYNEQFF.

The chain is built from TRBV19 and TRBJ2-7, with TRBD1 matching 9 bases. The junction had 9 bases not matched to a gene; V was cut back by 7 bases and J by 2 bases. Germline values: CDR1 LNHDA, CDR2 SQIVND (reference sequence). CDR3 length: 15 residues. DNA of the CDR3: TGTGCCAGTACCTCAGGCGGGGACAGGGCCTACGAGCAGTACTTC. It is translated as CASTSGGDRAYEQYF.

The chain is built from TRBV6-1 and TRBJ2-5, with D uncertain. The germline V gene encodes CDR1 MNHNS and CDR2 SASEGT. V shed 2 bases and J shed 3 bases, with 10 bases lying between them. There are 14 residues in the CDR3. Written as DNA, the CDR3 is TGTGCCAGCAGTGAACGGGTTGGAGAAGAGACCCAGTACTTC. Amino acids: CASSERVGEETQYF.

Only one count was recorded for this clone. The chain recombines TRBV5-1 with TRBJ1-1; no reliable D call. CDR1 is SGHRS, CDR2 YFSETQ, per germline. The CDR3 spans 13 residues. Trimming shortened V by 0 bases and J by 10 bases, and 13 bases separated the two germline ends. For the CDR3, the DNA is TGCGCCAGCAGCTTGGAATATGGTCCTTCAGCTTTCTTT. Translated, it gives CASSLEYGPSAFF.

The chain carries TRBV7-2 and TRBJ1-1, with unresolved D. The germline V and J ends were trimmed by 1 base and 1 base, with 4 bases remaining between them. The CDR3 length is 13 residues. Germline V lookup: CDR1 SGHTA, CDR2 FQGNSA. CDR3 sequence (DNA): TGTGCCAGCAGCTTAGTTTGGAACACTGAAGCTTTCTTT. It is translated as CASSLVWNTEAFF.

This chain links TRBV19 with TRBJ1-5; D uncertain. V lost 1 base, J lost 5 bases, and 6 bases lay in between. The CDR3 loop spans 13 amino acids. CDR1 and CDR2 from the germline V gene are LNHDA and SQIVND (reference sequence). DNA of the CDR3: TGTGCCAGTAGTATAGGCACGGATCAGCCCCAGCATTTT. This codes for CASSIGTDQPQHF.

The genes are TRBV27 and TRBJ2-7; D unclear. Looked up from germline, CDR1 is MNHEY and CDR2 is SMNVEV (reference sequence). The CDR3 spans 15 residues. The ends were cut back, 0 bases at V and 2 bases at J, with 11 bases in the middle. The CDR3 coding sequence is TGTGCCAGCAGTTTATCGTTTGTCGTAGCCTACGAGCAGTACTTC. This encodes CASSLSFVVAYEQYF.

The DNA of the CDR3 is TGTGCCAGCAGCTTAGCGGGACGGGAAACAAACACTGAAGCTTTCTTT. It codes for CASSLAGRETNTEAFF. The rearrangement links TRBV7-6 to TRBJ1-1; weak D call: TRBD1 (5 bases). V was clipped by 0 bases and J by 2 bases, with 13 bases between them. Per the germline V gene, CDR1 is SGHVS and CDR2 is FNYEAQ. This CDR3 contains 16 residues.

This chain uses TRBV21-1 with TRBJ1-2. TRBV21-1 is a recognized pseudogene. The CDR3 covers 12 residues. The chain's CDR3 is CASRDDGAGYTF. DNA of the CDR3: TGTGCCAGCAGAGACGATGGTGCGGGCTACACCTTC.

The chain combines TRBV6-1 with TRBJ2-1, with 8 bases aligning to TRBD2. V was clipped by 6 bases and J by 6 bases; unmatched bases: 10. This CDR3 is built from 15 residues. The V gene's germline CDR1 is MNHNS and CDR2 SASEGT. The CDR3 here is CASRRQSGSPNEQFF. Here the CDR3 DNA reads TGTGCCAGCAGGCGGCAAAGCGGGAGTCCCAATGAGCAGTTCTTC.